This T cell receptor (beta chain) was captured in a study of T cells in Graves' hyperthyroidism and ophthalmopathy. In the study overall: Upon initial diagnosis and before any treatment, peripheral blood was collected.

Template material for amplifying TCR beta CDR3 regions consisted of RNA transcripts. First-round RT-PCR of the TCR CDR3 relied on the HTBI primer set. MiXCR, applied by TCRdb to the multiplex PCR reads, yields one record per CDR3 protein. Among about 590,000 distinct CDR3 sequences listed, 13% to 15% were seen once. This clonotype occurred many times. Its antigen is unknown. The ends were cut back, 3 bases at V and 6 bases at J, with 16 bases in the middle. This CDR3 spans 15 amino acids. Germline lookup yields CDR1 SGDLS and CDR2 YYNGEE. Fresh peripheral blood, 9.5 to 10 ml of it, supplied the PBMCs. Study-wide results and caveats: Onset of ophthalmopathy came a median approximately 6.5 months after the model predicted it.

The sequence came from a young woman with Graves' ophthalmopathy. This chain joins TRBV9 and TRBJ2-1; tentatively, D is TRBD2 (5 bases). Sequencing was carried out using blood. The CDR3 sequence is CASSAGNWAGNEQFF. The CDR3 bases are TGTGCCAGCAGCGCCGGGAATTGGGCGGGCAATGAGCAGTTCTTC.